A selection of T cell receptor beta chains follows, all from one sample in a study of response to subunit inactivated influenza vaccine. In TCRdb, the RT-PCR reads were re-called with MiXCR into one record per CDR3 protein. This table holds around 750,000 distinct CDR3 sequences, 21% found once. The sample in question was PBMCs from blood, obtained roughly 5 days after vaccination. The source is a man aged 50-60 years who received an inactivated influenza vaccine. The CDR3 runs from the conserved cysteine through the conserved F or W. Each record gives: D gene, clone size, V gene, J gene, CDR3 protein, CDR3 DNA. The D gene is left open where the match is weak. Some rows mark clone size as missing; the rest say once, few, many or name a class of expanded clone.

>.|once|TRBV4-2|TRBJ2-7
CASSQDLPRGYEQYF
TGTGCCAGCAGCCAAGATCTGCCAAGGGGCTACGAGCAGTACTTC
>TRBD2|few|TRBV5-1|TRBJ2-5
CASSPIGQGTSGVYQETQYF
TGCGCCAGCAGCCCAATTGGACAGGGAACTAGCGGGGTGTACCAAGAGACCCAGTACTTC
>.|few|TRBV7-6|TRBJ2-7
CASSLVAGYSSEQYF
TGTGCCAGCAGCTTAGTAGCAGGGTACTCATCCGAGCAGTACTTC
>.|.|TRBV12-3/TRBV12-4|TRBJ1-4
CASSKSGGMEKLFF
TGTGCCAGCAGTAAGTCCGGGGGAATGGAAAAACTGTTTTTT
>.|few|TRBV6-6|TRBJ1-1
CASSRPPRDEAFF
TGTGCCAGCAGCCGCCCCCCCAGGGATGAAGCTTTCTTT
>.|few|TRBV12-3/TRBV12-4|TRBJ1-1
CASTRGGSTEAFF
TGTGCCAGCACCAGAGGGGGTAGCACTGAAGCTTTCTTT
>TRBD1|few|TRBV5-1|TRBJ2-7
CASSQGQPTYEQYF
TGCGCCAGCAGCCAGGGACAGCCAACCTACGAGCAGTACTTC
>TRBD1|few|TRBV28|TRBJ1-6
CASSSPPGTGFSPLHF
TGTGCCAGCAGTTCCCCTCCGGGGACAGGGTTTTCACCCCTCCACTTT
>.|.|TRBV20-1|TRBJ2-1
CSARAGPPRQFF
TGCAGTGCTAGAGCCGGGCCCCCGAGGCAGTTCTTC
>TRBD1|few|TRBV29-1|TRBJ2-7
CSVEGDRGRSYEQYF
TGCAGCGTTGAAGGGGACAGGGGTCGATCCTACGAGCAGTACTTC
>.|.|TRBV7-9|TRBJ2-3
CASSLAGYGTDTQYF
TGTGCCAGCAGCTTAGCGGGATACGGCACAGATACGCAGTATTTT
>TRBD1|.|TRBV12-3/TRBV12-4|TRBJ2-1
CASSLKGTGSSSYNEQFF
TGTGCCAGCAGTTTAAAGGGGACAGGGAGCAGCTCCTACAATGAGCAGTTCTTC
>.|few|TRBV11-2|TRBJ2-2
CASSFGGITGELFF
TGTGCCAGCAGCTTTGGAGGGATCACCGGGGAGCTGTTTTTT
>.|few|TRBV12-3/TRBV12-4|TRBJ1-4
CASSLRGNEKLFF
TGTGCCAGCAGTTTAAGGGGTAATGAAAAACTGTTTTTT
>.|.|TRBV18|TRBJ2-2
CASSPRQEIGGELFF
TGTGCCAGCTCACCGAGACAGGAAATCGGCGGGGAGCTGTTTTTT
>.|.|TRBV20-1|TRBJ2-4
CSALGPSGDIQYF
TGCAGTGCTCTCGGGCCCAGCGGCGACATTCAGTACTTC
>.|.|TRBV19|TRBJ2-4
CASRAEDLAKNIQYF
TGTGCCAGTAGGGCTGAGGACCTCGCCAAAAACATTCAGTACTTC
>.|.|TRBV5-1|TRBJ2-1
CASSFEGKQEYYNEQFF
TGCGCCAGCAGCTTCGAGGGTAAGCAGGAGTACTACAATGAGCAGTTCTTC
>TRBD1|.|TRBV20-1|TRBJ2-5
CSAPGTGGETQYF
TGCAGTGCTCCCGGGACAGGGGGCGAGACCCAGTACTTC
>.|once|TRBV5-1|TRBJ2-2
CASSLVPGANTGELFF
TGCGCCAGCAGCTTGGTTCCAGGAGCGAACACCGGGGAGCTGTTTTTT
>.|.|TRBV3-1|TRBJ2-1
CASSQEAGSYDNEQFF
TGTGCCAGCAGCCAAGAGGCAGGAAGCTATGACAATGAGCAGTTCTTC
>.|.|TRBV25-1|TRBJ2-5
CASRDSLRRETQYF
TGTGCCAGCAGAGACAGCCTTCGACGGGAGACCCAGTACTTC
>.|.|TRBV12-3/TRBV12-4|TRBJ1-4
CASSRRATNEKLFF
TGTGCCAGCAGCCGTAGGGCAACTAATGAAAAACTGTTTTTT
>.|.|TRBV20-1|TRBJ2-6
CSARDLGASGANVLTF
TGCAGTGCTAGAGATCTTGGGGCTTCTGGGGCCAACGTCCTGACTTTC
>TRBD1|few|TRBV4-3|TRBJ1-6
CASSQDRTGLNSPLHF
TGCGCCAGCAGCCAAGATCGGACAGGCCTGAATTCACCCCTCCACTTT
>.|few|TRBV4-3|TRBJ2-3
CASSQDYFTDTQYF
TGCGCCAGCAGCCAAGATTACTTCACAGATACGCAGTATTTT
>TRBD1|.|TRBV9|TRBJ2-7
CASSVGTGGSYEQYF
TGTGCCAGCAGCGTCGGGACAGGGGGCTCCTACGAGCAGTACTTC
>.|many|TRBV12-3/TRBV12-4|TRBJ2-3
CASSLGPGADTQYF
TGTGCCAGCAGCTTGGGGCCAGGGGCGGATACGCAGTATTTT
>TRBD1|.|TRBV20-1|TRBJ2-7
CSASRGRSYEQYF
TGCAGTGCTAGCAGGGGGCGGTCCTACGAGCAGTACTTC
>TRBD2|.|TRBV9|TRBJ2-3
CASSVEDSGRARDTQYF
TGTGCCAGCAGCGTAGAGGATAGCGGGAGGGCCAGGGATACGCAGTATTTT
>.|.|TRBV7-9|TRBJ2-2
CASSSEYRANTGELFF
TGTGCCAGCAGCTCAGAATACCGCGCGAACACCGGGGAGCTGTTTTTT
>TRBD1|.|TRBV28|TRBJ2-1
CASLDRDRYNEQFF
TGTGCCAGCCTTGACCGGGACAGGTACAATGAGCAGTTCTTC
>.|few|TRBV29-1|TRBJ1-3
CSVWGLSGNTIYF
TGCAGCGTTTGGGGTCTCTCTGGAAACACCATATATTTT
>TRBD1|.|TRBV6-1|TRBJ1-6
CASAPGQGVSPLHF
TGTGCCAGCGCACCGGGACAGGGTGTATCACCCCTCCACTTT
>.|few|TRBV6-1|TRBJ2-3
CASSAASPTDTQYF
TGTGCCAGCAGTGCGGCTTCACCCACAGATACGCAGTATTTT
>.|.|TRBV28|TRBJ1-1
CASIRQTGTEAFF
TGTGCCAGCATTCGTCAGACAGGTACTGAAGCTTTCTTT
>.|few|TRBV7-9|TRBJ2-3
CASSHSGTPSTDTQYF
TGTGCCAGCAGTCATTCCGGGACACCCAGCACAGATACGCAGTATTTT
>.|.|TRBV7-9|TRBJ1-3
CASSAQAGASGNTIYF
TGTGCCAGCAGCGCCCAGGCAGGGGCCTCTGGAAACACCATATATTTT
>TRBD1|.|TRBV30|TRBJ1-3
CAWGTGIGGNTIYF
TGTGCCTGGGGGACAGGGATAGGTGGAAACACCATATATTTT
>TRBD2|.|TRBV12-3/TRBV12-4|TRBJ2-1
CASSSRTSGGSSYNEQFF
TGTGCCAGCAGTTCCCGGACTAGCGGGGGGTCCTCCTACAATGAGCAGTTCTTC
>TRBD1|.|TRBV5-6|TRBJ2-7
CASSSSPLRTGSYEQYF
TGTGCCAGCAGTTCCAGTCCATTGCGGACAGGCTCCTACGAGCAGTACTTC
>.|few|TRBV3-1|TRBJ1-2
CASSQDGTEIYGYTF
TGTGCCAGCAGCCAGGATGGGACGGAGATCTATGGCTACACCTTC
>TRBD1|once|TRBV6-2/TRBV6-3|TRBJ2-6
CASSYFGQGGSAGANVLTF
TGTGCCAGCAGTTACTTCGGACAGGGGGGCTCCGCCGGGGCCAACGTCCTGACTTTC
>.|.|TRBV2|TRBJ1-2
CASSDSEVYGYTF
TGTGCCAGCAGTGACTCAGAAGTCTATGGCTACACCTTC